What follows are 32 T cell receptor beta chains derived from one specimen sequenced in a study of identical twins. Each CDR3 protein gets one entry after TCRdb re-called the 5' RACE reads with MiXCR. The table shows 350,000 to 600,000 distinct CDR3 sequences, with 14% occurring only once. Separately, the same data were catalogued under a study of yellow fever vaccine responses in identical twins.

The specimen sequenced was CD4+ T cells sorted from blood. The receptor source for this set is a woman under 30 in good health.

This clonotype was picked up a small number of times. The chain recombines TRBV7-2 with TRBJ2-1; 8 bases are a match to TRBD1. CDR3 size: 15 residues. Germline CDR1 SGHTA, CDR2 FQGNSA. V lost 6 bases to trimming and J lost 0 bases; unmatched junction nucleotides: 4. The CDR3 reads CASSPQGASYNEQFF. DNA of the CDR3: TGTGCCAGCAGTCCCCAGGGGGCCTCCTACAATGAGCAGTTCTTC.

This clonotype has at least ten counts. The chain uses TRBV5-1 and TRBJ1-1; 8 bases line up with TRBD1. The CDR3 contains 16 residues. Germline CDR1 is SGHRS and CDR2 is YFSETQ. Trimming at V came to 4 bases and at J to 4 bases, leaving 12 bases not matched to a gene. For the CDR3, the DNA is TGCGCCAGCAGCCTGGGGACAGGCCGCGGGTCCACTGAAGCTTTCTTT. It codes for CASSLGTGRGSTEAFF.

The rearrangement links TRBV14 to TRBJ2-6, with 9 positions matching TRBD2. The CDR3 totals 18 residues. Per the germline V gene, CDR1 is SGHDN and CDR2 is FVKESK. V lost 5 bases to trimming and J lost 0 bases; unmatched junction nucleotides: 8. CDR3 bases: TGTGCCAGCAGCTTCACAGCGGGAGGACGCTCTGGGGCCAACGTCCTGACTTTC. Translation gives CASSFTAGGRSGANVLTF.

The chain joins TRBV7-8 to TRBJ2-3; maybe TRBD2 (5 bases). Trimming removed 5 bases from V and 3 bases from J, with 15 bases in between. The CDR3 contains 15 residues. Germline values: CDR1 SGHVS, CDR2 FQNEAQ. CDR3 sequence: CASSPGVRITDTQYF. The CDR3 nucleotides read TGTGCCAGCAGCCCCGGGGTCAGGATTACAGATACGCAGTATTTT.

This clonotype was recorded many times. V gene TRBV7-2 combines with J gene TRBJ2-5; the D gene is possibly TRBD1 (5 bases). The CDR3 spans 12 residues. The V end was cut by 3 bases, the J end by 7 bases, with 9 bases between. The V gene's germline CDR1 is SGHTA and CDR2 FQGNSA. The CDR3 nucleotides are TGTGCCAGCAGCTTGCCCCAGGGGACCCAGTACTTC. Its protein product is CASSLPQGTQYF.

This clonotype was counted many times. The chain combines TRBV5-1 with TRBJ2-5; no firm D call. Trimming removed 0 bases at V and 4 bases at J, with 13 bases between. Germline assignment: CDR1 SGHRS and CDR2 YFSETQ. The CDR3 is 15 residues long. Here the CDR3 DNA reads TGCGCCAGCAGCTTGGTGGTCTCCCCCCTAGAGACCCAGTACTTC. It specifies CASSLVVSPLETQYF.

For the CDR3, the DNA is TGTGCCAGCAGCTTACGACGGAGCTCCTACGAGCAGTACTTC. This sequence encodes CASSLRRSSYEQYF. This sequence joins TRBV11-2 and TRBJ2-7; no clear D gene. This CDR3 has 14 residues. V was pared by 2 bases and J by 0 bases, with 8 bases between. CDR1 and CDR2 from the germline V gene are SGHAT and FQNNGV.

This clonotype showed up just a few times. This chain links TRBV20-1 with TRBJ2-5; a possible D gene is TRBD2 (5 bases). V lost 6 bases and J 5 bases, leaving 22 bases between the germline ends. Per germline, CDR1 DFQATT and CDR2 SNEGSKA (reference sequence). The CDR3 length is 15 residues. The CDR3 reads CSAPRRATTLETQYF. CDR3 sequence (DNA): TGCAGTGCCCCAAGGCGGGCCACGACCTTGGAGACCCAGTACTTC.

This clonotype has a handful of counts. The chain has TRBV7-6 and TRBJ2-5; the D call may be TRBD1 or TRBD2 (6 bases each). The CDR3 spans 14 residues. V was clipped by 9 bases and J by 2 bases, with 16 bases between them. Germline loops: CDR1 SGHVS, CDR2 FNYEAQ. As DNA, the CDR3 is TGTGCCAGTCCCATGGGGGGCCAACAAGAGACCCAGTACTTC. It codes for CASPMGGQQETQYF. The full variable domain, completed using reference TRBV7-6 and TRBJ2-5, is GAGVSQSPRYKVTKRGQDVALRCDPISGHVSLYWYRQALGQGPEFLTYFNYEAQQDKSGLPNDRFSAERPEGSISTLTIQRTEQRDSAMYRCASPMGGQQETQYFGPGTRLLVL.

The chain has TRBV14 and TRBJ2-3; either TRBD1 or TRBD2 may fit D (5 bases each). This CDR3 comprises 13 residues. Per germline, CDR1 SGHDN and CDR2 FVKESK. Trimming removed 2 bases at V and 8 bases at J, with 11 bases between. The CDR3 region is CASSQRGVGTQYF. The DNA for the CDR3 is TGTGCCAGCAGCCAAAGGGGAGTGGGTACGCAGTATTTT. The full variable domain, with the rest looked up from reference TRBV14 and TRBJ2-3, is EAGVTQFPSHSVIEKGQTVTLRCDPISGHDNLYWYRRVMGKEIKFLLHFVKESKQDESGMPNNRFLAERTGGTYSTLKVQPAELEDSGVYFCASSQRGVGTQYFGPGTRLTVL.

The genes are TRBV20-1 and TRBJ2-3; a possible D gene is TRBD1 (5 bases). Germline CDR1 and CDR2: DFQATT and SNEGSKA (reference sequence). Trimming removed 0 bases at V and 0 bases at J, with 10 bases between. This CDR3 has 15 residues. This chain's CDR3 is CSARDRRVSTDTQYF. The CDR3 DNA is TGCAGTGCTAGAGATCGCAGGGTCAGCACAGATACGCAGTATTTT.

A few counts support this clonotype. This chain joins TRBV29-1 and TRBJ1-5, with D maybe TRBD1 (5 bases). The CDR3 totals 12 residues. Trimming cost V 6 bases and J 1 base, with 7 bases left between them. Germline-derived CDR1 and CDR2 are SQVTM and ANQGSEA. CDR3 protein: CSVSGSNQPQHF. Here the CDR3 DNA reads TGCAGCGTCTCAGGGAGCAATCAGCCCCAGCATTTT.

The CDR3 DNA reads as TGCAGTGCTAGAGATTCTAGCGGGAGGCCCAACACCGGGGAGCTGTTTTTT. Protein: CSARDSSGRPNTGELFF. The chain links TRBV20-1 to TRBJ2-2; TRBD2 matches 11 bases. The CDR3 totals 17 residues. Germline V gene lookup returns CDR1 DFQATT and CDR2 SNEGSKA (reference sequence). The V gene end was trimmed by 0 bases and the J gene end by 2 bases; junction bases not matched to a gene: 5.

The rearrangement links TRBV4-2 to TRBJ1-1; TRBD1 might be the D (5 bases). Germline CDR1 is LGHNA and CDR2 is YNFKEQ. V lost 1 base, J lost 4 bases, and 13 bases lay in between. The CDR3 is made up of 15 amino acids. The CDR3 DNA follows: TGTGCCAGCAGCCAAGCCCAGGGCGGCGGCACTGAAGCTTTCTTT. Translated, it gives CASSQAQGGGTEAFF.

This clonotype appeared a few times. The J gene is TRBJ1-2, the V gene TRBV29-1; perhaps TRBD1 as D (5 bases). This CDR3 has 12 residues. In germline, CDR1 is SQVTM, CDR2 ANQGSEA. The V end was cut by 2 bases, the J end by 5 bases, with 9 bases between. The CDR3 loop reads CSVEQGGYGYTF. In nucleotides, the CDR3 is TGCAGCGTTGAACAGGGAGGATATGGCTACACCTTC.

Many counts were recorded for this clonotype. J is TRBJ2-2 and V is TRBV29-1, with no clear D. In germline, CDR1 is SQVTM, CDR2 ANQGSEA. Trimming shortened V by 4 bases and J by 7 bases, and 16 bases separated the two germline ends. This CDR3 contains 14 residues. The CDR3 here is CSVVVSIGDGELFF. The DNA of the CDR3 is TGCAGCGTTGTGGTATCGATCGGTGACGGGGAGCTGTTTTTT.

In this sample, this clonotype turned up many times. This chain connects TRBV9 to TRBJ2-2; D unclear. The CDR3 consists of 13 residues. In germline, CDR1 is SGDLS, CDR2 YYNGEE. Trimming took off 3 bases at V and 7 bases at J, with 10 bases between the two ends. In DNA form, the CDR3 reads TGTGCCAGCAGCGCCGTATTCATCGGGGAGCTGTTTTTT. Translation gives CASSAVFIGELFF.

CDR3 sequence: CASSQADRSTGELFF. In DNA form, the CDR3 reads TGCGCCAGCAGCCAAGCAGACAGATCCACCGGGGAGCTGTTTTTT. The chain is built from TRBV4-3 and TRBJ2-2; TRBD1 might be the D (5 bases). Germline V gene data show CDR1 as LGHNA and CDR2 as YSLEER. The length of the CDR3 is 15 residues. Trimming left V 1 base short and J 4 bases short, with 10 bases between.

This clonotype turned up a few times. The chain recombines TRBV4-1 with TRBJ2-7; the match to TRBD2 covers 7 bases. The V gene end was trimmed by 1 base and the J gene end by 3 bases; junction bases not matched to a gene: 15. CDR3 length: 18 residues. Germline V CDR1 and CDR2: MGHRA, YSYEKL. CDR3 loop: CASSQAPLQTSRSYEQYF. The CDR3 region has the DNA TGCGCCAGCAGCCAAGCCCCCCTCCAGACTAGCCGGAGCTACGAGCAGTACTTC.

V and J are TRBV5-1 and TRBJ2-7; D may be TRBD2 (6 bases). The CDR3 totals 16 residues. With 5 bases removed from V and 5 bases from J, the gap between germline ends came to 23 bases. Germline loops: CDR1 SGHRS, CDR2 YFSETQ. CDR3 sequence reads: CASRAYPTGAGNEQYF. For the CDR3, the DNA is TGCGCCAGCAGGGCTTACCCGACTGGGGCGGGAAACGAGCAGTACTTC.

The CDR3 nucleotides are TGCAGTGCTAGATCCCCAGGAGCGGGATTTCGTAAAGAGACCCAGTACTTC. Its protein product is CSARSPGAGFRKETQYF. The V and J genes are TRBV20-1 and TRBJ2-5, with 7 bases matching TRBD2. The J segment lost 3 bases and the V segment lost 2 bases, leaving 15 bases of the junction unmatched. This CDR3 comprises 17 residues. Germline CDR1 DFQATT, CDR2 SNEGSKA (reference sequence).

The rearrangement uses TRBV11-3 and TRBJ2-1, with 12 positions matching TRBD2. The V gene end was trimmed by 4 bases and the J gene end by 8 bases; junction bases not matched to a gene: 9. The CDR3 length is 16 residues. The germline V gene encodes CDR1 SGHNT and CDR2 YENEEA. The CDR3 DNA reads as TGTGCCAGCAGCTCCAACAATGGACTAGCGGGATATGAGCAGTTCTTC. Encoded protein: CASSSNNGLAGYEQFF.

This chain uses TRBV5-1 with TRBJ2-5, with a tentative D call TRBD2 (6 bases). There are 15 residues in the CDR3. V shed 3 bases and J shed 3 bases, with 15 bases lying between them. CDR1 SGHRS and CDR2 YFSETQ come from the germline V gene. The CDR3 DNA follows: TGCGCCAGCAGCTCAGGATCCGCGGGGAAAGAGACCCAGTACTTC. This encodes CASSSGSAGKETQYF.

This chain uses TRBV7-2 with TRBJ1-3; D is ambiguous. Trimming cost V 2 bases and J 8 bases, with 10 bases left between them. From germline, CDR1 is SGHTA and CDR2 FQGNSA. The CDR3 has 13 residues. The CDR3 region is CASSLRWEHTIYF. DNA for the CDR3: TGTGCCAGCAGCTTACGATGGGAGCACACCATATATTTT.

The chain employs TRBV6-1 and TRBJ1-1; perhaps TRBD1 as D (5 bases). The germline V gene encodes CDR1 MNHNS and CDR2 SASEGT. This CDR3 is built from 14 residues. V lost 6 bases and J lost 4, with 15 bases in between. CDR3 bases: TGTGCCAGCAGCCGGACAAGCAAGGGCACTGAAGCTTTCTTT. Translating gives CASSRTSKGTEAFF.

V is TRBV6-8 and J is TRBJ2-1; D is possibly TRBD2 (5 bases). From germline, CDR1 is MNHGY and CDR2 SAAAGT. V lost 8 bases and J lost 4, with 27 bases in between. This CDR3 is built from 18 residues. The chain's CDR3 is CASWRRHPLNQPYNEQFF. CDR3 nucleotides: TGTGCCAGCTGGAGGCGGCACCCGCTAAACCAACCTTACAATGAGCAGTTCTTC.

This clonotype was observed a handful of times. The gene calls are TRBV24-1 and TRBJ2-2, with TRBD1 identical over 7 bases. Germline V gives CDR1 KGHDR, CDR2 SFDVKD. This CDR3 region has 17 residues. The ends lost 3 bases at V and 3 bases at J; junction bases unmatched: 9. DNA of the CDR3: TGTGCCACCAGTGATCCCCGCGACAGGGTGGACACCGGGGAGCTGTTTTTT. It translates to CATSDPRDRVDTGELFF.

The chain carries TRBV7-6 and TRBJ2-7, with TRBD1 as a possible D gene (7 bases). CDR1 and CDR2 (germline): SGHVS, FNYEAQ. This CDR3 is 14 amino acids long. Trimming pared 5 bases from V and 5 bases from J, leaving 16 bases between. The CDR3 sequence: CASSVRQGGHEQYF. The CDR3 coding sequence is TGTGCCAGCAGCGTTAGGCAGGGGGGCCACGAGCAGTACTTC.

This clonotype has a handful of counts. DNA for the CDR3: TGCGCCAGCAGCTTCCCTGAATCCTACGAGCAGTACTTC. Protein: CASSFPESYEQYF. This chain links TRBV5-1 with TRBJ2-7; no reliable D call. CDR3 length equals 13 residues. Germline values: CDR1 SGHRS, CDR2 YFSETQ. Between the trimmed V and J ends, which lost 2 bases and 1 base, there was a span of 7 bases.

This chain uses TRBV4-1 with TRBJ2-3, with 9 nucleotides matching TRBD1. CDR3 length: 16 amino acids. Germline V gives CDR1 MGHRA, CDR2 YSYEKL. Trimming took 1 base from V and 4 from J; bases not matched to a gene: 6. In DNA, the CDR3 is TGCGCCAGCAGCCAAGGGCGGGACAGGGTTTCAGATACGCAGTATTTT. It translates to CASSQGRDRVSDTQYF.

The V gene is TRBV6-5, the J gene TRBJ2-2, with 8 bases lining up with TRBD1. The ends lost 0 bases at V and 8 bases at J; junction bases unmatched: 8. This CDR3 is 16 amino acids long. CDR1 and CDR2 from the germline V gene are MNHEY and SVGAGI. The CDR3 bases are TGTGCCAGCAGTTACTCTCCGGACAGGGTATCGGGGGAGCTGTTTTTT. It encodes CASSYSPDRVSGELFF.

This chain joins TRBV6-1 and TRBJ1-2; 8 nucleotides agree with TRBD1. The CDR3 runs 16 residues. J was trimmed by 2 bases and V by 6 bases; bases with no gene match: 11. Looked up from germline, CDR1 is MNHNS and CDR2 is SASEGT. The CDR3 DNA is TGTGCCAGCAGCCACCCGACAGGGGACGGCAACTATGGCTACACCTTC. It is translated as CASSHPTGDGNYGYTF.